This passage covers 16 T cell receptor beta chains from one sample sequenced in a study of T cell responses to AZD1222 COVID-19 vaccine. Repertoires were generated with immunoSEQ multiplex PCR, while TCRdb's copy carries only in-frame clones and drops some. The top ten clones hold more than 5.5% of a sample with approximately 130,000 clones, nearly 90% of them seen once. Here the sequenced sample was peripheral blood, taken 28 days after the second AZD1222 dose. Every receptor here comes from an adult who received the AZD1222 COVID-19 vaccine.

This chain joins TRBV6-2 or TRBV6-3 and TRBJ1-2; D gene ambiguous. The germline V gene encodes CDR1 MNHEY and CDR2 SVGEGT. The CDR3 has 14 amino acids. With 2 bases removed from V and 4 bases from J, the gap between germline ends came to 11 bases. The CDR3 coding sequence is TGTGCCAGCAGTTACGGAGAGGGCGGCTATGGCTACACCTTC. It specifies CASSYGEGGYGYTF.

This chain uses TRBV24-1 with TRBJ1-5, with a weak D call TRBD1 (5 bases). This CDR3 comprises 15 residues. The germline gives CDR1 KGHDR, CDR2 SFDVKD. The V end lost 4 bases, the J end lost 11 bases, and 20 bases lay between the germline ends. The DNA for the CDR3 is TGTGCCACCAGTGACCCCGGGACGGATAGTGCTGCCCAGCATTTT. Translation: CATSDPGTDSAAQHF.

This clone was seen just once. The DNA of the CDR3 is TGCAGTGCTAGACACTACGCACTGTTTTTT. Protein: CSARHYALFF. V gene TRBV20-1 combines with J gene TRBJ1-4; D is ambiguous. Germline V gives CDR1 DFQATT, CDR2 SNEGSKA (reference sequence). CDR3 length equals 10 residues. Trimming left V 2 bases short and J 13 bases short, with 8 bases between.

The CDR3: CASSNYRGDNGNTIYF. The DNA for the CDR3 is TGTGCCAGCAGCAATTACAGGGGGGATAACGGAAACACCATATATTTT. The rearrangement joins TRBV7-8 to TRBJ1-3; TRBD1 agrees at 8 bases. Losses at the gene ends were 5 bases for V and 4 bases for J; bases not matched to a gene: 10. This CDR3 region has 16 residues. Germline V lookup: CDR1 SGHVS, CDR2 FQNEAQ. The full variable domain, with the rest looked up from reference TRBV7-8 and TRBJ1-3, is GAGVSQSPRYKVAKRGQDVALRCDPISGHVSLFWYQQALGQGPEFLTYFQNEAQLDKSGLPSDRFFAERPEGSVSTLKIQRTQQEDSAVYLCASSNYRGDNGNTIYFGEGSWLTVV.

CDR3 DNA: TGTGCCTGGAGTGTGGCAGCCTCTGGAAACACCATATATTTT. Translating it yields CAWSVAASGNTIYF. V gene TRBV30 combines with J gene TRBJ1-3; D gene ambiguous. The CDR3 totals 14 residues. The V gene lost 0 bases and the J gene lost 0 bases, with 6 bases spanning the gap. Germline V gene lookup returns CDR1 GTSNPN and CDR2 SVGIG (reference sequence).

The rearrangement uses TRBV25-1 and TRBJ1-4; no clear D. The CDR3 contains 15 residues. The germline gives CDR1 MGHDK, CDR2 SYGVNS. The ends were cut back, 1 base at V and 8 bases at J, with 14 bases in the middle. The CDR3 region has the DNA TGTGCCAGCAGTGAATTCGCGTCCAAAGGGGAAAAACTGTTTTTT. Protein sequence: CASSEFASKGEKLFF.

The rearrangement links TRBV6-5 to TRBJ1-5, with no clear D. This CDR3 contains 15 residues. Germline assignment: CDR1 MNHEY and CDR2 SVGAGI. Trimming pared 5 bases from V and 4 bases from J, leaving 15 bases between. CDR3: CASSLNRGPNQPQHF. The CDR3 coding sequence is TGTGCCAGCAGTCTGAACCGGGGTCCGAATCAGCCCCAGCATTTT.

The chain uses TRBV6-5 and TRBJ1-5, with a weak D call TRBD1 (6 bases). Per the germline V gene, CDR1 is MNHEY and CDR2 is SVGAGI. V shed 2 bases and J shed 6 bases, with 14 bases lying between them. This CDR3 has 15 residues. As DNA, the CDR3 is TGTGCCAGCAGTTACGAGGACCAGGGGAGTCAGCCCCAGCATTTT. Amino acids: CASSYEDQGSQPQHF.

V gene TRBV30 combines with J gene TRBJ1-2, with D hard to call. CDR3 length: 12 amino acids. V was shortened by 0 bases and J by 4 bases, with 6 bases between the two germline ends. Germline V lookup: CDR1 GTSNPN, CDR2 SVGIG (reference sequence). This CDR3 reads CAWSVHGYGYTF. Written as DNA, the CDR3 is TGTGCCTGGAGTGTACACGGCTATGGCTACACCTTC. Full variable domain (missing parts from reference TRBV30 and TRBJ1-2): SQTIHQWPATLVQPVGSPLSLECTVEGTSNPNLYWYRQAAGRGLQLLFYSVGIGQISSEVPQNLSASRPQDRQFILSSKKLLLSDSGFYLCAWSVHGYGYTFGSGTRLTVV.

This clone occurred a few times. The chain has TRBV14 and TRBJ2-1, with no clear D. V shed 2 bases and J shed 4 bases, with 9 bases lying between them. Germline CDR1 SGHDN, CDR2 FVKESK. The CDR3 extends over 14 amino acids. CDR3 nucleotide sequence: TGTGCCAGCAGCCAATCGCACGGGTACAATGAGCAGTTCTTC. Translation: CASSQSHGYNEQFF.

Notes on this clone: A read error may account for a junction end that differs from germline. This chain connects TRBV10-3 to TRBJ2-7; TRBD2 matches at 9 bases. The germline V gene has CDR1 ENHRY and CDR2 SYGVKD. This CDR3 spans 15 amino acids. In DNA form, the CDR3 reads TGTCCCATCAACGCGGGGGGGGGACAAACCTACGAGCAGTACTTC. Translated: CPINAGGGQTYEQYF.

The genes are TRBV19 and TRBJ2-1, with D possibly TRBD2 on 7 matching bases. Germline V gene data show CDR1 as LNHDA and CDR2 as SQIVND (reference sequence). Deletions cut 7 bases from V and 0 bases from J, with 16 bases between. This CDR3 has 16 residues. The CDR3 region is CASKGLADSSYNEQFF. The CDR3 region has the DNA TGTGCCAGTAAGGGGCTAGCGGACAGCTCCTACAATGAGCAGTTCTTC.

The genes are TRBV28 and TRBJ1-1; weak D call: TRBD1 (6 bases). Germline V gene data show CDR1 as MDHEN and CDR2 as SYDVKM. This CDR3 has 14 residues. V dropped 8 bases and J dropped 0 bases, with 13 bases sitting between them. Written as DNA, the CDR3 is TGTGCCAGCCGGCATGGGACATTGAACACTGAAGCTTTCTTT. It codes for CASRHGTLNTEAFF.

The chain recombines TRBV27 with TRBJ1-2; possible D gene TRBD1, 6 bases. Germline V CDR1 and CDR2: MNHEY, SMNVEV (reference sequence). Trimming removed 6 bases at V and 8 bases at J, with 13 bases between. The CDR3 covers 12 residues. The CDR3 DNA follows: TGTGCCAGCAGAACAGGGCGCGGGGGCTACACCTTC. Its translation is CASRTGRGGYTF.

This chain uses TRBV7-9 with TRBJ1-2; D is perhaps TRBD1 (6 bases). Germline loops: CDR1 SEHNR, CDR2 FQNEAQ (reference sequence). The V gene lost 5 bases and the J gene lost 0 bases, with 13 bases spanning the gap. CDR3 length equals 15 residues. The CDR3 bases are TGTGCCAGCAGCACCGCAGACAGGTCTAACTATGGCTACACCTTC. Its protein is CASSTADRSNYGYTF.

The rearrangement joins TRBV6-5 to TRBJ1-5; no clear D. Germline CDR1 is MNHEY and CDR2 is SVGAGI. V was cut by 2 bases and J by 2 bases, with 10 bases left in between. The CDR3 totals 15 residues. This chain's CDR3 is CASSYRGLGNQPQHF. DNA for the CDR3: TGTGCCAGCAGTTACCGAGGTCTGGGCAATCAGCCCCAGCATTTT.